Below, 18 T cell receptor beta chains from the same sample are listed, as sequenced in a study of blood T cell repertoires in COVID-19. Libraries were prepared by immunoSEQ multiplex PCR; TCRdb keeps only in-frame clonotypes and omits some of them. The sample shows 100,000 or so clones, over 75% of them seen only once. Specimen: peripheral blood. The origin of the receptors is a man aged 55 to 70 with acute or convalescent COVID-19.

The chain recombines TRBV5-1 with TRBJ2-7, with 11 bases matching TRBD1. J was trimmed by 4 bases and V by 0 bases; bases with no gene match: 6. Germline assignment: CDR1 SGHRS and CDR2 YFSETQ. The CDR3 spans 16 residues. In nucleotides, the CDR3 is TGCGCCAGCAGCTTGGGTTTGGGGACAGGGGGGTACGAGCAGTACTTC. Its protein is CASSLGLGTGGYEQYF.

The CDR3 sequence: CASSLISGRGGEQYF. For the CDR3, the DNA is TGCGCCAGCAGCTTGATTAGCGGGAGGGGGGGAGAGCAGTACTTC. This sequence joins TRBV5-1 and TRBJ2-7; 11 nucleotides match TRBD2. There are 15 residues in the CDR3. Germline V gene data show CDR1 as SGHRS and CDR2 as YFSETQ. V was pared by 1 base and J by 7 bases, with 7 bases of the junction left unmatched.

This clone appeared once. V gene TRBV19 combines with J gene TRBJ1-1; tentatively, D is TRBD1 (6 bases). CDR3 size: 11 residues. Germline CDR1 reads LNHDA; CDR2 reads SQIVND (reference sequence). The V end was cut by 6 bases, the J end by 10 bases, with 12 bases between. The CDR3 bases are TGTGCCAGTAGCCCAGGGGTTGTAGCTTTCTTT. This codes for CASSPGVVAFF.

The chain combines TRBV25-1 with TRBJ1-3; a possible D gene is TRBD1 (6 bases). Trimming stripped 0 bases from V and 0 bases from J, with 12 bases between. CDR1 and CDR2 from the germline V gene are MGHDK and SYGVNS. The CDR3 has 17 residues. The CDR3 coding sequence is TGTGCCAGCAGTGAATATGGGACACAAGGCTCTGGAAACACCATATATTTT. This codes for CASSEYGTQGSGNTIYF.

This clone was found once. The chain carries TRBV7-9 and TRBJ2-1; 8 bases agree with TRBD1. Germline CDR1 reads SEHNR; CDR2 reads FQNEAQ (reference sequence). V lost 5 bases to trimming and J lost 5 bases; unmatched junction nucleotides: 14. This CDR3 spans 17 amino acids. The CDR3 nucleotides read TGTGCCAGCAGCCACCGGAGCGCAGGGGGCAGACACAATGAGCAGTTCTTC. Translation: CASSHRSAGGRHNEQFF.

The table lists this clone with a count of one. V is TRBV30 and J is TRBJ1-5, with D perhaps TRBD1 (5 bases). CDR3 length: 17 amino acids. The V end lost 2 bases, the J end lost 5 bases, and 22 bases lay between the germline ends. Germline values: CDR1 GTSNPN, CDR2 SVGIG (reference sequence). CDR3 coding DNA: TGTGCCTGGAGTATCCAAAAGCGGGACGGCAGGTATCAGCCCCAGCATTTT. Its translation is CAWSIQKRDGRYQPQHF.

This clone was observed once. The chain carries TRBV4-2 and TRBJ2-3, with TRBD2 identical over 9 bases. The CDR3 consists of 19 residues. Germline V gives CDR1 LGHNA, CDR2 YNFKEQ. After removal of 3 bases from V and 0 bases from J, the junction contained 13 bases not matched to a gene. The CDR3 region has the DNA TGTGCCAGCAGCCAGCCTAAGCGGACTAGCGAGACTAGCACAGATACGCAGTATTTT. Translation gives CASSQPKRTSETSTDTQYF.

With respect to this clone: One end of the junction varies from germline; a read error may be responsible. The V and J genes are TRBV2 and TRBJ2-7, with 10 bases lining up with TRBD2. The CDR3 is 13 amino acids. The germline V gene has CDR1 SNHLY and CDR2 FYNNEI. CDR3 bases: TGTGCCAGCAAGCTTATCCTAGCGGGGGCCCTTTGTTTC. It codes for CASKLILAGALCF.

The CDR3 DNA follows: TGTGCCAGCAGGCTTACAGGGGAGGTGAACAATGAGCAGTTCTTC. Its translation is CASRLTGEVNNEQFF. The chain couples TRBV6-5 to TRBJ2-1, with a weak D call TRBD1 (7 bases). Germline V gene sequence: CDR1 MNHEY, CDR2 SVGAGI. Trimming stripped 6 bases from V and 5 bases from J, with 17 bases between. This CDR3 is built from 15 residues.

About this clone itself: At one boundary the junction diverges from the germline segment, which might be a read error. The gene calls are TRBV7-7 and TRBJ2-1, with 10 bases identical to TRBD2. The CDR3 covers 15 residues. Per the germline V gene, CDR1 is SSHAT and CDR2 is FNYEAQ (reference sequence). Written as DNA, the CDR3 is TGTGCTAGCAGCTTAGTAGCGGGGGGTCACAATGAGCAGTTCTTC. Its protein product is CASSLVAGGHNEQFF.

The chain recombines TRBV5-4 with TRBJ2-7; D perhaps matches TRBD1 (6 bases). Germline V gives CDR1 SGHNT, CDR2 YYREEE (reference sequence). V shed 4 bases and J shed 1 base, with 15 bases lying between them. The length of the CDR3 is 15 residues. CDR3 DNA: TGTGCCAGCAGCCTAAACAGGGTAGGGTCCTACGAGCAGTACTTC. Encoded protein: CASSLNRVGSYEQYF.

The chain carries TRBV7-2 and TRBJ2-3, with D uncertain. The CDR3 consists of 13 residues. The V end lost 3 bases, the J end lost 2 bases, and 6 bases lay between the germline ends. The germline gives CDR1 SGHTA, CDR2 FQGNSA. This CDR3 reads CASSFYYTDTQYF. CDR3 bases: TGTGCCAGCAGCTTTTATTACACAGATACGCAGTATTTT.

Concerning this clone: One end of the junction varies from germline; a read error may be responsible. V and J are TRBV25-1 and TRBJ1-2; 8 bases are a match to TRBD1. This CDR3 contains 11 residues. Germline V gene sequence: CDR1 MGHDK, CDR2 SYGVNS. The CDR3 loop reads CASSGPGQVYF. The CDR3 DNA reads TGTGCCAGCAGTGGCCCGGGACAGGTCTATTTC.

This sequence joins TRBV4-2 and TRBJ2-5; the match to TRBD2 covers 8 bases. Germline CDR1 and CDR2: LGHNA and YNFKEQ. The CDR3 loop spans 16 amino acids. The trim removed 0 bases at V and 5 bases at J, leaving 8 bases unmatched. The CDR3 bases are TGTGCCAGCAGCCAAGAGGCCGGGGGGGCCGGTGAGACCCAGTACTTC. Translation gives CASSQEAGGAGETQYF.

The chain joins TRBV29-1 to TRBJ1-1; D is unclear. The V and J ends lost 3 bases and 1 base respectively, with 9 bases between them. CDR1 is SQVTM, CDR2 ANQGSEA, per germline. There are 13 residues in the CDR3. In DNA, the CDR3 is TGCAGCGTTGATAGTCAGGCGAACACTGAAGCTTTCTTT. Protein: CSVDSQANTEAFF.

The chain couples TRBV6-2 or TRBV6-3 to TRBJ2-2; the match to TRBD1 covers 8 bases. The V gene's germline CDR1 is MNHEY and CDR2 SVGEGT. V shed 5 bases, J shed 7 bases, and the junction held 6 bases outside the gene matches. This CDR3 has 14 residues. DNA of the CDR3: TGTGCCAGCAGTACTCGACAGGGGAACGGGGAGCTGTTTTTT. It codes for CASSTRQGNGELFF.

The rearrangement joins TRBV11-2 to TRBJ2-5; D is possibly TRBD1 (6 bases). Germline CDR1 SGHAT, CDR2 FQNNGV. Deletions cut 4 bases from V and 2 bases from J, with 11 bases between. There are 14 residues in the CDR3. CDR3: CASSWGRLQETQYF. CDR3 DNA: TGTGCCAGCAGCTGGGGGCGGTTACAAGAGACCCAGTACTTC.

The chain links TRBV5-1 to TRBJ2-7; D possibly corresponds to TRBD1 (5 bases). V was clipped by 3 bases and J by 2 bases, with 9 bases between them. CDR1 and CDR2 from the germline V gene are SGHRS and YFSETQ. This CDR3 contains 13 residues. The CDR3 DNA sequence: TGCGCCAGCAGCTCGACAGTCACCTACGAGCAGTACTTC. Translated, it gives CASSSTVTYEQYF.